The T cell receptor (beta chain) described here comes from a study of cytomegalovirus exposure and HLA in healthy donors. Study-level background: HLA-typed donors contributed 65 million to 85 million unique TCRs, which were held in an early data release. Findings and limits, study-wide: Among immune exposure information, only CMV serostatus was available.

PCR involved 60 Vbeta and 13 Jbeta primers. Some clones are missing from TCRdb's copy, which holds only in-frame ones; the method was immunoSEQ multiplex PCR. Of 110,000 to 150,000 clones listed, around 75% were seen once; the top ten hold 7%. To note about this clone: Its specificity is not known.

Germline values: CDR1 LGHNA, CDR2 YNFKEQ. CDR3 length: 13 residues. After removal of 4 bases from V and 7 bases from J, the junction contained 2 bases not matched to a gene. Though nominally healthy at sampling, donors likely had unrecorded immune exposures. The chain is built from TRBV4-2 and TRBJ2-1, with 9 positions matching TRBD1. The sample comprised PBMCs. This receptor was taken from a man aged 30 to 45 in good health and CMV-seronegative. The CDR3 protein is CASSRGTGNEQFF. CDR3 nucleotides: TGTGCCAGCAGCCGAGGGACAGGGAATGAGCAGTTCTTC.